This record covers a single T cell receptor beta chain. Antigen unknown. These data belong to a study of OX40 agonist ivuxolimab in advanced cancers. The V segment lost 3 bases and the J segment 8 bases; nucleotides outside the gene matches: 6. From germline, CDR1 is SGDLS and CDR2 YYNGEE. This CDR3 is 16 amino acids long. The study, taken as a whole, reports: CD4+ T cells averaged fewer expanded clones than CD8+ T cells.

Patients with autoimmune history or systemic immunosuppression were excluded. With baseline, cycle 4 day 1, and cycle 7 day 1 as timepoints, blood was sampled. This table comes from immunoSEQ multiplex PCR, and its TCRdb copy is limited to in-frame clones, with some not included. Among 90,000 to 100,000 clones, 80% to 90% were seen once, and the ten largest hold around 0.76%. The TCR comes from an adult with an advanced solid tumor such as melanoma, head and neck, liver or kidney cancer. V and J are TRBV9 and TRBJ1-6; TRBD1 agrees at 12 bases. The source was CD4+ or CD8+ T cells sorted from blood, collected in a trial of the OX40 agonist ivuxolimab. CDR3 in DNA: TGTGCCAGCAGCGCCGGGACAGGGGGCGTTGATTCACCCCTCCACTTT. The encoded protein is CASSAGTGGVDSPLHF.